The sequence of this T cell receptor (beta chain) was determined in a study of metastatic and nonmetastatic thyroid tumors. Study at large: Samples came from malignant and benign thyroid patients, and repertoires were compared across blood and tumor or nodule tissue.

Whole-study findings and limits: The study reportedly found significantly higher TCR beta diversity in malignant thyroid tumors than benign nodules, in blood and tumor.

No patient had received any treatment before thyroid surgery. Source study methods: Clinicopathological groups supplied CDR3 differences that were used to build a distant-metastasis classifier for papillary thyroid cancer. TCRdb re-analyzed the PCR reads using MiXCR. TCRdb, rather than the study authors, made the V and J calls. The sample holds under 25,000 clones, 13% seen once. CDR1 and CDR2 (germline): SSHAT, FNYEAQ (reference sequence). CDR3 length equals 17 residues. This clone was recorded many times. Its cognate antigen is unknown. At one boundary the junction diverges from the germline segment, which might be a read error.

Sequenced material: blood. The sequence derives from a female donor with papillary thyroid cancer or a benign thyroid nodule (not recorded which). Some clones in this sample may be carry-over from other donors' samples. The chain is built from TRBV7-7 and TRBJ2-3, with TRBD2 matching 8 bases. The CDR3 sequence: CASSLGGAGGSTDTQYF. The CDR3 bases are TGTGCTAGCAGCTTAGGAGGTGCGGGGGGCTCAACAGATACGCAGTATTTT.